The T cell receptor (beta chain) under discussion was sequenced for a study of PD-1 blockade in classical Hodgkin lymphoma. All the patients suffered relapse after autologous stem cell transplantation, and brentuximab vedotin exposure differed. A remark on this clone: The antigen remains unidentified.

Germline CDR1 and CDR2: SGHTA and FQGNSA. The CDR3 contains 15 residues. The germline V and J ends were trimmed by 0 bases and 2 bases, with 7 bases remaining between them. Assay: immunoSEQ multiplex PCR; the TCRdb copy retains only in-frame clones and omits some. The profile shows approximately 100,000 clones, about 89% of them singletons. Overall study results and limits: Newly diagnosed patients had diversity similar to the baseline diversity of complete responders. Nivolumab initiation under 1 year post-ASCT meant exclusion. With CD4+ cells, TCR diversity rose significantly by C4D1, but not with CD8+ cells.

This chain connects TRBV7-2 to TRBJ2-2; weak D call: TRBD2 (6 bases). Sequences were derived from peripheral blood mononuclear cells (PBMCs), sampled before the second cycle of nivolumab. The sequence was obtained from a human donor with classical Hodgkin lymphoma. CDR3 region: CASSLAGGNTGELFF. CDR3 nucleotide sequence: TGTGCCAGCAGCTTAGCGGGGGGAAACACCGGGGAGCTGTTTTTT. The entire variable domain, with the rest obtained from reference TRBV7-2 and TRBJ2-2, is as follows: GAGVSQSPSNKVTEKGKDVELRCDPISGHTALYWYRQSLGQGLEFLIYFQGNSAPDKSGLPSDRFSAERTGGSVSTLTIQRTQQEDSAVYLCASSLAGGNTGELFFGEGSRLTVL.